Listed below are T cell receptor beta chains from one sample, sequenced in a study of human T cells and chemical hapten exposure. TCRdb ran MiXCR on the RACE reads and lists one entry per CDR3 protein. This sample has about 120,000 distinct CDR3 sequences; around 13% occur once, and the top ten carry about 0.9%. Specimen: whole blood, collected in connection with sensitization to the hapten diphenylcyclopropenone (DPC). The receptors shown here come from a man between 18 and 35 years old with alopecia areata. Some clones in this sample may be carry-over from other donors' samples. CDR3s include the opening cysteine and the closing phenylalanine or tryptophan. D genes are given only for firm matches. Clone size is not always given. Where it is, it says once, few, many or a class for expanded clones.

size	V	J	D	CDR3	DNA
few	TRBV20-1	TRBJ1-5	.	CSAPGGSGGASGNQPQHF	TGCAGTGCCCCGGGAGGTTCGGGGGGCGCGTCTGGCAATCAGCCCCAGCATTTT
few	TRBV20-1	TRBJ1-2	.	CSARDRYTF	TGCAGTGCTAGAGACCGCTACACCTTC
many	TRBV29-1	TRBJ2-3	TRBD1	CSGRGRLASTDTQYF	TGCAGCGGTAGGGGGCGTCTAGCTAGCACAGATACGCAGTATTTT
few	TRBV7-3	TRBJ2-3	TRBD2	CASSFGLAGGTDTQYF	TGTGCCAGCAGCTTCGGACTAGCGGGGGGCACAGATACGCAGTATTTT
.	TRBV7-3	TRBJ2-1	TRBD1	CASIRTGRNEQFF	TGTGCCAGCATCAGGACAGGGAGAAATGAGCAGTTCTTC
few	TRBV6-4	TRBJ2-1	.	CASSRAGYNEQFF	TGTGCCAGCAGTCGGGCTGGCTACAATGAGCAGTTCTTC
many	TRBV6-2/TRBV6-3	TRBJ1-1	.	CASSWGRPGRTEAFF	TGTGCCAGCAGTTGGGGCCGGCCGGGAAGGACTGAAGCTTTCTTT
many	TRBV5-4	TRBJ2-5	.	CASSSRTGRAETQYF	TGTGCCAGCAGCTCCCGGACAGGGAGGGCGGAGACCCAGTACTTC
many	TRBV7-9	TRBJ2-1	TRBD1	CASSSETGGSEQFF	TGTGCCAGCAGCTCTGAGACAGGGGGATCTGAGCAGTTCTTC
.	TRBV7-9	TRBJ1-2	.	CASSGSGDGYTF	TGTGCCAGCTCCGGATCCGGGGATGGCTACACCTTC
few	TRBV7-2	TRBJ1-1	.	CASSLDGATEAFF	TGTGCCAGCAGCTTAGATGGTGCTACTGAAGCTTTCTTT
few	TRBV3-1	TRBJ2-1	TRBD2	CASSPFSSGGRNEQFF	TGTGCCAGCAGCCCCTTTTCTAGCGGGGGGCGCAATGAGCAGTTCTTC
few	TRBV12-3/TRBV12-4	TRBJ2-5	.	CASSFGRPIGETQYF	TGTGCCAGCAGTTTCGGGCGCCCGATCGGAGAGACCCAGTACTTC
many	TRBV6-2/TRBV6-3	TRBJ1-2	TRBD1	CASSGTANYGYTF	TGTGCCAGCAGTGGGACAGCTAACTATGGCTACACCTTC
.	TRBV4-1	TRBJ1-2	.	CASSQERDGYYGYTF	TGCGCCAGCAGCCAAGAACGGGACGGATACTATGGCTACACCTTC
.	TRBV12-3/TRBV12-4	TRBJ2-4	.	CASSLRTEENIQYF	TGTGCCAGCAGTTTAAGGACTGAGGAAAACATTCAGTACTTC
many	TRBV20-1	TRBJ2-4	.	CSVVLAANIQYF	TGCAGTGTCGTTTTGGCAGCAAACATTCAGTACTTC
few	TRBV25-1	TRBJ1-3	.	CASRRPGDSGNTIYF	TGTGCCAGCCGCCGACCAGGGGATTCTGGAAACACCATATATTTT
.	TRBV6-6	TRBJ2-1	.	CASSYSGGLYNEQFF	TGTGCCAGCAGTTACAGTGGAGGCCTTTACAATGAGCAGTTCTTC
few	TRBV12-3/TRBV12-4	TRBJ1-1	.	CASSPLDSEAFF	TGTGCCAGCAGCCCTTTGGACAGTGAAGCTTTCTTT
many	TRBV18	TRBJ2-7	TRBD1	CASSFRDRGRKGAYEQYF	TGTGCCAGCTCATTCCGGGACAGGGGGAGGAAAGGCGCCTACGAGCAGTACTTC
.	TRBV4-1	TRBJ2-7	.	CASSQDSGEAEQYF	TGCGCCAGCAGCCAAGATTCAGGAGAGGCCGAGCAGTACTTC
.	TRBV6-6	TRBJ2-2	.	CASRPIESNTGELFF	TGTGCCAGCAGGCCAATAGAATCGAACACCGGGGAGCTGTTTTTT
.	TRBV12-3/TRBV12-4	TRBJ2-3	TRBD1	CASREQGGTDTQYF	TGTGCCAGCAGGGAACAGGGGGGCACAGATACGCAGTATTTT
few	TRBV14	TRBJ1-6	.	CASSQDARWINSPLHF	TGTGCCAGCAGCCAAGATGCACGTTGGATTAATTCACCCCTCCACTTT
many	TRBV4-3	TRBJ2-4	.	CASSQGSIQYF	TGCGCCAGCAGCCAAGGTTCCATTCAGTACTTC
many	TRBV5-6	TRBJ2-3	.	CASSSGPYTDTQYF	TGTGCCAGCAGTTCCGGGCCCTACACAGATACGCAGTATTTT